These 27 T cell receptor beta chains originate from one sample sequenced in a study of glioma-infiltrating T cells after dendritic cell vaccination. This table comes from immunoSEQ multiplex PCR, and its TCRdb copy is limited to in-frame clones, with some not included. The sample yields around 62,000 clones, approximately 78% seen once. The sample consisted of blood, taken before dendritic cell vaccination. All receptors come from a human donor with glioblastoma.

The V gene is TRBV2, the J gene TRBJ1-2, with D possibly matching TRBD1 (6 bases). This CDR3 has 15 amino acids. V lost 0 bases and J lost 4, with 12 bases in between. Germline CDR1 SNHLY, CDR2 FYNNEI. DNA for the CDR3: TGTGCCAGCAGTGAAGCAACAGGGTGGGCCTATGGCTACACCTTC. It translates to CASSEATGWAYGYTF.

This chain links TRBV7-2 with TRBJ1-5; 7 positions agree with TRBD1. The junction had 9 bases not matched to a gene; V was cut back by 5 bases and J by 2 bases. The CDR3 runs to 16 residues. The germline V gene encodes CDR1 SGHTA and CDR2 FQGNSA. The CDR3 nucleotides read TGTGCCAGCAGCAAGACAGGGAACCTAGGCAATCAGCCCCAGCATTTT. Translation gives CASSKTGNLGNQPQHF.

The V and J genes are TRBV28 and TRBJ1-3; D possibly corresponds to TRBD1 (6 bases). Trimming removed 8 bases from V and 3 bases from J, with 11 bases in between. CDR3 length: 13 residues. In germline, CDR1 is MDHEN, CDR2 SYDVKM. The CDR3 DNA follows: TGTGCCAGCCAGACAGGATTTGGAAACACCATATATTTT. Its translation is CASQTGFGNTIYF.

This rearrangement joins TRBV18 to TRBJ2-1; 7 nucleotides agree with TRBD1. V trimming: 6 bases; J trimming: 3 bases; junction bases outside the gene matches: 5. From germline, CDR1 is KGHSH and CDR2 LQKENI. This CDR3 is 14 amino acids long. As DNA, the CDR3 is TGTGCCAGCTCCCCCGGGACAGACTACAATGAGCAGTTCTTC. Amino acids: CASSPGTDYNEQFF.

The chain joins TRBV7-9 to TRBJ1-3; D remains unclear. CDR3 length: 16 amino acids. V gave up 3 bases and J gave up 0 bases, with 12 bases separating them. Per germline, CDR1 SEHNR and CDR2 FQNEAQ (reference sequence). Here the CDR3 DNA reads TGTGCCAGCAGCTTCGCCGGGTCTCCCTCTGGAAACACCATATATTTT. Amino acids: CASSFAGSPSGNTIYF.

The gene calls are TRBV28 and TRBJ1-2; possible D gene TRBD1, 6 bases. CDR1 is MDHEN, CDR2 SYDVKM, per germline. The CDR3 has 14 amino acids. V lost 6 bases and J lost 5, with 16 bases in between. The CDR3, as DNA: TGTGCCAGCAGAACCTCCGGGACACGGTATGGCTACACCTTC. This codes for CASRTSGTRYGYTF.

The DNA for the CDR3 is TGTGCCAGCAGCTGCCCGGGGTCCGATACGCAGTATTTT. The encoded protein is CASSCPGSDTQYF. This sequence joins TRBV5-6 and TRBJ2-3, with D possibly being TRBD2 (5 bases). The CDR3 consists of 13 residues. From germline, CDR1 is SGHDT and CDR2 YYEEEE. V dropped 3 bases and J dropped 6 bases, with 11 bases sitting between them.

The table lists this clone with a few counts. The chain employs TRBV4-2 and TRBJ1-5; perhaps TRBD1 as D (6 bases). The V and J ends lost 4 bases and 0 bases respectively, with 19 bases between them. CDR3 length: 18 amino acids. Germline V gene data show CDR1 as LGHNA and CDR2 as YNFKEQ. The CDR3 region is CASSPGQPDYNSNQPQHF. Written as DNA, the CDR3 is TGTGCCAGCAGCCCAGGACAGCCTGATTATAATAGCAATCAGCCCCAGCATTTT.

The V call is TRBV7-6, the J call TRBJ1-1; 7 bases match TRBD1. Germline CDR1 SGHVS, CDR2 FNYEAQ. The CDR3 runs 14 residues. V lost 5 bases and J lost 3; bases outside the gene matches: 6. CDR3 protein: CASSIITGDTEAFF. The CDR3 coding sequence is TGTGCCAGCAGCATAATAACAGGGGACACTGAAGCTTTCTTT.

The J gene is TRBJ1-5, the V gene TRBV10-3; possible D gene TRBD1, 5 bases. This CDR3 has 13 amino acids. V was clipped by 8 bases and J by 6 bases, with 14 bases between them. In germline, CDR1 is ENHRY, CDR2 SYGVKD. The CDR3 DNA is TGTGCCATCGGGGGGGGACTCGGTCAGCCCCAGCATTTT. Translated: CAIGGGLGQPQHF.

The chain joins TRBV6-1 to TRBJ2-3; 13 bases match TRBD2. Germline lookup yields CDR1 MNHNS and CDR2 SASEGT. V gave up 4 bases and J gave up 4 bases; unmatched junction bases: 2. This CDR3 comprises 15 residues. The CDR3 protein is CASSVLAGGADTQYF. The CDR3 DNA reads TGTGCCAGCAGTGTACTAGCGGGGGGGGCAGATACGCAGTATTTT.

V is TRBV5-1 and J is TRBJ2-7; 9 positions match TRBD1. Germline CDR1 and CDR2: SGHRS and YFSETQ. J lost 4 bases, V lost 4 bases, and 6 bases had no gene match. This CDR3 spans 14 amino acids. The CDR3 protein is CASSLGQGLYEQYF. The CDR3 region has the DNA TGCGCCAGCAGCCTGGGACAGGGTCTTTACGAGCAGTACTTC.

The chain uses TRBV2 and TRBJ2-7; 8 bases align to TRBD1. CDR1 is SNHLY and CDR2 is FYNNEI in the germline V gene. The CDR3 contains 15 residues. V was pared by 1 base and J by 3 bases, with 5 bases of the junction left unmatched. In DNA, the CDR3 is TGTGCCAGCAGTGAAGGGGGACAGGCTTACTACGAGCAGTACTTC. The encoded protein is CASSEGGQAYYEQYF. Drawing the rest from reference TRBV2 and TRBJ2-7, the complete variable domain is EPEVTQTPSHQVTQMGQEVILRCVPISNHLYFYWYRQILGQKVEFLVSFYNNEISEKSEIFDDQFSVERPDGSNFTLKIRSTKLEDSAMYFCASSEGGQAYYEQYFGPGTRLTVT.

V is TRBV5-1 and J is TRBJ2-5; D gene unclear. Germline V gene lookup returns CDR1 SGHRS and CDR2 YFSETQ. The CDR3 is made up of 14 amino acids. V lost 3 bases and J 2 bases, leaving 11 bases between the germline ends. CDR3 nucleotide sequence: TGCGCCAGCAGCTGGGCCGGCCCACAAGAGACCCAGTACTTC. It encodes CASSWAGPQETQYF. The full variable domain, in which reference TRBV5-1 and TRBJ2-5 provide the parts outside the CDR3, is KAGVTQTPRYLIKTRGQQVTLSCSPISGHRSVSWYQQTPGQGLQFLFEYFSETQRNKGNFPGRFSGRQFSNSRSEMNVSTLELGDSALYLCASSWAGPQETQYFGPGTRLLVL.

The chain carries TRBV18 and TRBJ2-4; possible D gene TRBD1, 5 bases. This CDR3 region has 15 residues. Germline V CDR1 and CDR2: KGHSH, LQKENI. Between the trimmed V and J ends, which lost 2 bases and 4 bases, there was a span of 12 bases. The CDR3 protein is CASSPSLQEKNIQYF. The DNA of the CDR3 is TGTGCCAGCTCACCATCACTACAGGAGAAAAACATTCAGTACTTC.

This clone occurred a few times. The V gene is TRBV10-2, the J gene TRBJ1-6; D is possibly TRBD1 (5 bases). V was shortened by 2 bases and J by 7 bases, with 12 bases between the two germline ends. Germline values: CDR1 WSHSY, CDR2 SAAADI. The CDR3 runs 15 residues. CDR3 sequence reads: CASSEVRAQNSPLHF. The CDR3, as DNA: TGCGCCAGCAGTGAGGTCAGGGCTCAGAATTCACCCCTCCACTTT.

This clone was detected only once. The chain carries TRBV19 and TRBJ1-5, with 11 bases aligning to TRBD1. V was pared by 5 bases and J by 7 bases, with 7 bases of the junction left unmatched. Germline V CDR1 and CDR2: LNHDA, SQIVND (reference sequence). The CDR3 length is 15 residues. The CDR3 coding sequence is TGTGCCAGTAGTCTCGGACAGGGGGCCTGGCAGCCCCAGCATTTT. It encodes CASSLGQGAWQPQHF.

The chain has TRBV18 and TRBJ2-3, with 7 bases matching TRBD2. This CDR3 contains 12 residues. V lost 3 bases and J lost 6; bases outside the gene matches: 0. Germline-derived CDR1 and CDR2 are KGHSH and LQKENI. In DNA, the CDR3 is TGTGCCAGCTCACCGGGGGGGGATACGCAGTATTTT. Protein sequence: CASSPGGDTQYF.

The V gene is TRBV5-1, the J gene TRBJ2-2, with D unclear. This CDR3 has 13 amino acids. V was shortened by 2 bases and J by 1 base, with 3 bases between the two germline ends. Germline CDR1 is SGHRS and CDR2 is YFSETQ. CDR3: CASSFQNTGELFF. The DNA for the CDR3 is TGCGCCAGCAGCTTCCAGAACACCGGGGAGCTGTTTTTT.

The chain uses TRBV5-1 and TRBJ2-4; 7 bases align to TRBD2. CDR3 size: 15 residues. Trimming cost V 8 bases and J 1 base; bases outside gene matches: 9. Germline V gives CDR1 SGHRS, CDR2 YFSETQ. CDR3 sequence reads: CASVAGVRAKNIQYF. Here the CDR3 DNA reads TGCGCCAGTGTGGCGGGGGTCAGGGCCAAAAACATTCAGTACTTC.

This sequence joins TRBV11-2 and TRBJ1-5; D is possibly TRBD1 (5 bases). V lost 2 bases and J 4 bases, leaving 12 bases between the germline ends. This CDR3 is 15 amino acids long. Germline loops: CDR1 SGHAT, CDR2 FQNNGV. As DNA, the CDR3 is TGTGCCAGCAGCTTAAATAGCGGGGGTAATCAGCCCCAGCATTTT. Protein: CASSLNSGGNQPQHF.

The rearrangement uses TRBV28 and TRBJ1-1; possibly TRBD1 for D (6 bases). Deletions cut 2 bases from V and 9 bases from J, with 19 bases between. CDR3 length: 15 residues. Germline loops: CDR1 MDHEN, CDR2 SYDVKM. The CDR3 loop reads CASSLPLSRGNKAFF. The CDR3 nucleotides are TGTGCCAGCAGTTTACCCCTCTCAAGGGGGAATAAAGCTTTCTTT.

This chain uses TRBV6-1 with TRBJ2-1; 9 positions agree with TRBD2. Trimming removed 2 bases from V and 2 bases from J; junction bases left unmatched: 7. CDR1 and CDR2 (germline): MNHNS, SASEGT. The CDR3 sequence is 17 residues long. The DNA for the CDR3 is TGTGCCAGCAGTGAATATCACGGCGGGGGGGCCTACAATGAGCAGTTCTTC. It codes for CASSEYHGGGAYNEQFF.

The V call is TRBV5-1, the J call TRBJ1-3; D gene ambiguous. The CDR3 is made up of 16 amino acids. Germline V gene lookup returns CDR1 SGHRS and CDR2 YFSETQ. The germline V and J ends were trimmed by 0 bases and 2 bases, with 12 bases remaining between them. CDR3 bases: TGCGCCAGCAGCTTGGGGGCCCGTACAGCTGGAAACACCATATATTTT. Protein product: CASSLGARTAGNTIYF.

CDR3 coding DNA: TGTGCCAGCAGAAGCGGGAACACCGGGGAGCTGTTTTTT. This encodes CASRSGNTGELFF. J is TRBJ2-2 and V is TRBV11-3; tentatively, D is TRBD2 (5 bases). The V gene lost 6 bases and the J gene lost 1 base, with 6 bases spanning the gap. Germline V CDR1 and CDR2: SGHNT, YENEEA. CDR3 length: 13 residues. Full variable domain (missing parts from reference TRBV11-3 and TRBJ2-2): EAGVVQSPRYKIIEKKQPVAFWCNPISGHNTLYWYLQNLGQGPELLIRYENEEAVDDSQLPKDRFSAERLKGVDSTLKIQPAELGDSAVYLCASRSGNTGELFFGEGSRLTVL.

Here the CDR3 reads CSALSGELFF. The CDR3 nucleotides read TGCAGTGCCTTATCCGGGGAGCTGTTTTTT. The V call is TRBV20-1, the J call TRBJ2-2; D is undetermined. Trimming stripped 6 bases from V and 6 bases from J, with 5 bases between. Germline CDR1 and CDR2: DFQATT and SNEGSKA (reference sequence). This CDR3 spans 10 amino acids.

This chain connects TRBV5-6 to TRBJ2-3, with 11 bases matching TRBD2. This CDR3 is built from 13 residues. From germline, CDR1 is SGHDT and CDR2 YYEEEE. J gave up 11 bases and V 3 bases, and 5 bases lay outside the gene matches. As DNA, the CDR3 is TGTGCCAGCAGCTCCCGGCTAGCGGGGGGGCAGTATTTT. It yields the protein CASSSRLAGGQYF.